This T cell receptor beta chain was retrieved from a study of response to subunit inactivated influenza vaccine. Study-wide results and limits: The authors offered the suggestion that each seasonal influenza vaccination recruits few new T cells.

One entry per CDR3 protein results from TCRdb running MiXCR on the RT-PCR reads. The sample has approximately 530,000 distinct CDR3 sequences, 6% to 9% seen once. In the case of this clonotype: Its specificity is not known.

The sequencing used PBMCs from blood, collected roughly 24 months after vaccination. This clonotype was sampled from a man in his fifties or sixties who received an inactivated influenza vaccine.

CDR3 nucleotides: TGCAGTGCTTCAGGACTAGACCGCACAGATACGCAGTATTTT. It codes for CSASGLDRTDTQYF. The chain employs TRBV20-1 and TRBJ2-3, with TRBD2 identical over 7 bases. V dropped 5 bases and J dropped 1; count of bases not matched to a gene: 6. Germline V lookup: CDR1 DFQATT, CDR2 SNEGSKA (reference sequence). The CDR3 extends over 14 amino acids.